This T cell receptor (beta chain) was obtained from a study of graft-versus-host responses after intestinal transplantation. Study-level information: Anti-thymocyte globulin served as induction for all recipients, who then took tacrolimus and steroids for about three years.

Graft samples were processed, releasing intraepithelial and lamina propria lymphocytes. Method: immunoSEQ multiplex PCR; TCRdb's copy keeps in-frame clones and lacks some. The data contain 9,500 to 13,000 clones, 76% of them singletons. This clonotype originated in a human patient who received an intestinal transplant, so some T cells may come from the graft donor. The source material was ileum tissue, sampled 23 days after intestinal transplant.

CDR3 sequence: CASSLGPRQPQHF. CDR3 DNA: TGTGCCAGCAGCCTAGGGCCCCGGCAGCCCCAGCATTTT. The J gene is TRBJ1-5, the V gene TRBV11-2; D is unclear. V dropped 5 bases and J dropped 7 bases, with 12 bases sitting between them. CDR1 is SGHAT, CDR2 FQNNGV, per germline. There are 13 residues in the CDR3.